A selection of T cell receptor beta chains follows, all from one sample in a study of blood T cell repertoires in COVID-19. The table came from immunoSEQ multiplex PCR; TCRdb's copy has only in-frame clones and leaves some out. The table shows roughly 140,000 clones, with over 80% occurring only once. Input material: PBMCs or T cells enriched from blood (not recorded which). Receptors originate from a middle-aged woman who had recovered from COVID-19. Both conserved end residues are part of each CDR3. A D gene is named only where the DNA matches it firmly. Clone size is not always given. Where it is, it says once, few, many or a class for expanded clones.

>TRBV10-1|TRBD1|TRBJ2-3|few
TGCGCCAGCAGTGTTGGCAGGGGGCCTACGAGGGACGATACGCAGTATTTT
CASSVGRGPTRDDTQYF
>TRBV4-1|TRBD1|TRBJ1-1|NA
TGCGCCAGCAGCCAACGAGGGGGCAAGGGCACTGAAGCTTTCTTT
CASSQRGGKGTEAFF
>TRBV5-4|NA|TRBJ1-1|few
TGTGCCAGCAGCTCCTACCCCGTCCCTGAAGCTTTCTTT
CASSSYPVPEAFF
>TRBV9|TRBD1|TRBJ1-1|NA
TGTGCCAGCAGCGCTCACGGGACAGGTGACACTGAAGCTTTCTTT
CASSAHGTGDTEAFF
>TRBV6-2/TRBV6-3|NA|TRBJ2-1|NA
TGTGCCAGCAGTTATTCAGGGGAGCAGTTCTTC
CASSYSGEQFF
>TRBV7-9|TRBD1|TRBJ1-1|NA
TGTGCCAGCACCTCCTTCCGTCAGGGGGAAACTGAAGCTTTCTTT
CASTSFRQGETEAFF
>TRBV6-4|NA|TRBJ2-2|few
TGTGCCAGCAGTGACGACTACAACACCGGGGAGCTGTTTTTT
CASSDDYNTGELFF
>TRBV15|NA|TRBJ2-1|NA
TGTGCCACCAGCAGATCCCGCGAGACGGGAGTTATGAATGAGCAGTTCTTC
CATSRSRETGVMNEQFF
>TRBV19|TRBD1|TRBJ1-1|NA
TGTGCCAGTAGTATAGGGGGGACAGGGGCCAACACTGAAGCTTTCTTT
CASSIGGTGANTEAFF
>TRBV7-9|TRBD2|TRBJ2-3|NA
TGTGCCAGCAGCCAGACCACTGCGGGGGGGCTCACAGATACGCAGTATTTT
CASSQTTAGGLTDTQYF
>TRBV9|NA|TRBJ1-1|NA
TGTGCCAGCAGCGTATATGGCGGAGAAGCTTTCTTT
CASSVYGGEAFF
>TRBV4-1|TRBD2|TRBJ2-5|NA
TGCGCCAGCAGCCAAGATTACGGAGCGGGAGGGCCTACAGGGGAGACCCAGTACTTC
CASSQDYGAGGPTGETQYF
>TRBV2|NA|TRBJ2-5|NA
TGTGCCAGCAGTCTCCGGGGGGAGACCCAGTACTTC
CASSLRGETQYF
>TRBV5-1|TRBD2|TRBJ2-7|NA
TGCGCCAGCAGCTGGACTAGCGGGGGACCGTACGAGCAGTACTTC
CASSWTSGGPYEQYF
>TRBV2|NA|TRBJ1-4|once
TGTGCCAGCAGTGACAATACAGGGATTAATGAAAAACTGTTTTTT
CASSDNTGINEKLFF
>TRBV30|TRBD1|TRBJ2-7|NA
TGTGCCTGGAGTCGCGGACAGGGGCCCTACGAGCAGTACTTC
CAWSRGQGPYEQYF
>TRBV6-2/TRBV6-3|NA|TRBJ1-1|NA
TGTGCCAGCAGTTACCAGGCAGATGTCACTGAAGCTTTCTTT
CASSYQADVTEAFF
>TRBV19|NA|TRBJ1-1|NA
TGTGCCAGTAGTATAAGGGGCGGGGGCACTGAAGCTTTCTTT
CASSIRGGGTEAFF
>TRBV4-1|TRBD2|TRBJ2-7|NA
TGCGCCAGCAGTCCCAGTGCGGGAGTCTACGAGCAGTACTTC
CASSPSAGVYEQYF
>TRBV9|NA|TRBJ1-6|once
TGTGCCAGCAGCCCCGACACCGGGGTCACCCTCCACTTT
CASSPDTGVTLHF
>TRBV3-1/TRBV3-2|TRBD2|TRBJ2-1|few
TGTGCCAGCAGCTCTCAACTAGCGGGAGAGGATGAGCAGTTCTTC
CASSSQLAGEDEQFF
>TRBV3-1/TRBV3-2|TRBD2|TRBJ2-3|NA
TGTGCCAGCAGCCAATTAAGACTAGCTCGCCCAGATACGCAGTATTTT
CASSQLRLARPDTQYF
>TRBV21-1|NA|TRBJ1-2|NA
TGTGCCAGCAGCCCCTGTGGAGGGTCTAACTATGGCTACACCTTC
CASSPCGGSNYGYTF
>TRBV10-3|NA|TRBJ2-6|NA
TGTGCCATCAGTGGGAGTAGTCCTGGGGCCAACGTCCTGACTTTC
CAISGSSPGANVLTF
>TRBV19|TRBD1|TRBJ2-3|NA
TGTGCCAGTAGTTCCGGGACAGGGGGCAGAAATACGCAGTATTTT
CASSSGTGGRNTQYF
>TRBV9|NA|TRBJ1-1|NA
TGTGCCAGCAGTGGCGACTTCGAGAAAGCTTTCTTT
CASSGDFEKAFF
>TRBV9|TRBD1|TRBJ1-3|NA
TGTGCCAGCAGCGCAGGGGGCGCGGAAAACACCATATATTTT
CASSAGGAENTIYF
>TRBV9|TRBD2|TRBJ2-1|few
TGTGCCAGCAGCCCTATAGCGGGAGTGTCGAGTGAGCAGTTCTTC
CASSPIAGVSSEQFF
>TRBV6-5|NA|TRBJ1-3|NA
TGTGCCAGCAGTCCCGGGAGCTCTGGAAACACCATATATTTT
CASSPGSSGNTIYF
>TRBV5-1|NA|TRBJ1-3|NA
TGCGCCAGCAGCTTGGGACCATACAGGGAGATTGGAAACACCATATATTTT
CASSLGPYREIGNTIYF
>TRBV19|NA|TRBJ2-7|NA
TGTGCCAGTACCCTAGGTTGGGAGGAGCAGTACTTC
CASTLGWEEQYF
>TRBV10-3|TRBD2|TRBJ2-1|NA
TGTGCCACCATAGACGCGGGGGGGCCGTATGAGCAGTTCTTC
CATIDAGGPYEQFF
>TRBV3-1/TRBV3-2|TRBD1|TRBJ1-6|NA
TGTGCCAGCAGCCAGGGACAGCGTAATTCACCCCTCCACTTT
CASSQGQRNSPLHF
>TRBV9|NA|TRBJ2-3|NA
TGTGCCAGCAGCCCCATTACGGGATACACAGATACGCAGTATTTT
CASSPITGYTDTQYF
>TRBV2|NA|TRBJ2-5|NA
TGTGCCAGCCTGGGGGCTAGCCAAGAGACCCAGTACTTC
CASLGASQETQYF
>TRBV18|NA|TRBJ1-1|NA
TGTGCCAGCTCACCAGGATCTCAGACTCCTGAAGCTTTCTTT
CASSPGSQTPEAFF
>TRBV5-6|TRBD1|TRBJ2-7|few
TGTGCCAGCAGCTTCACCGCACATCTCGGACAGGGTAACGAGCAGTACTTC
CASSFTAHLGQGNEQYF
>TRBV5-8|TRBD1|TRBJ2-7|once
TGTGCCAGCAGTACCGGGACAGGGTCTGGGCAGTACTTC
CASSTGTGSGQYF
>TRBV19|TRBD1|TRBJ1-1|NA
TGTGCCAGTATGACCTACAGGGGAGGTACTGAAGCTTTCTTT
CASMTYRGGTEAFF
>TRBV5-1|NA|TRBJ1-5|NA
TGCGCCAGCAGTCAAGGAGATCCCAATCAGCCCCAGCATTTT
CASSQGDPNQPQHF
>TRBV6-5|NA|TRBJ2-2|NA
TGTGCCAGCAACTGGGCGGGCGACACCGGGGAGCTGTTTTTT
CASNWAGDTGELFF